Each of the 3 T cell receptor beta chains below was sequenced from the same sample in a study of blood T cell repertoires in COVID-19. Clones were read by immunoSEQ multiplex PCR, and TCRdb kept only the in-frame ones, dropping some. The sample contains a few hundred thousand clones, approximately 77% of which appear only once. Source material: peripheral blood. These receptors all stem from a woman aged 18-35 years with acute or convalescent COVID-19.

This clone has more than one count but fewer than ten. This chain joins TRBV6-6 and TRBJ1-1; 7 bases align to TRBD1. The ends lost 6 bases at V and 1 base at J; junction bases unmatched: 11. Per germline, CDR1 MNHNY and CDR2 SVGAGI (reference sequence). The CDR3 covers 16 residues. CDR3 DNA: TGTGCCAGCAGCCTCGGGACAGCGAGCAGGAACACTGAAGCTTTCTTT. As protein: CASSLGTASRNTEAFF.

This chain connects TRBV6-5 to TRBJ1-2; D might be TRBD1 (5 bases). The CDR3 is made up of 13 amino acids. V lost 6 bases, J lost 6 bases, and 14 bases lay in between. Germline CDR1 and CDR2: MNHEY and SVGAGI. The CDR3 loop is CASSPAGRDGYTF. In DNA, the CDR3 is TGTGCCAGCAGCCCCGCGGGGCGGGATGGCTACACCTTC.

This clone was recorded once. The chain has TRBV2 and TRBJ2-2; 10 bases fit TRBD2. Germline V gene data show CDR1 as SNHLY and CDR2 as FYNNEI. The V segment lost 6 bases and the J segment 6 bases; nucleotides outside the gene matches: 7. This CDR3 contains 15 residues. Here the CDR3 reads CASRPLAGPPGELFF. CDR3 DNA: TGTGCCAGCAGGCCACTAGCGGGACCTCCCGGGGAGCTGTTTTTT.